The T cell receptor (beta chain) described here comes from a study of T-cell reconstitution after alpha-beta-depleted transplantation in children. TCRbeta library construction was performed incorporating unique molecular identifiers. TCRdb called the PCR reads again in MiXCR, with one record for every CDR3 protein. Of around 400,000 distinct CDR3 sequences listed, roughly 22% are singletons. This CDR3 spans 16 amino acids. Of note for this clonotype: The junction shows a germline mismatch at one end, possibly a read error.

This TCR was sampled from a human donor who donated a stem cell graft to a child with acute myeloid leukemia. The genes are TRBV12-3 or TRBV12-4 and TRBJ2-7; 9 bases match TRBD2. Source: PBMCs from the stem cell graft donor, taken from the stem cell graft. The CDR3 DNA reads TGTGCAAGCAGTTTATTGGGACTAGCAAAGGACTACGAGCAGTACTTC. Translating it yields CASSLLGLAKDYEQYF.